This T cell receptor (beta chain) was identified during a study of breast tumors, draining lymph nodes, adjacent tissues. Regarding this clonotype: Its matching antigen is unknown.

Germline CDR1 LGHNA, CDR2 YNFKEQ. The CDR3 consists of 16 residues. V shed 2 bases and J 6 bases; nucleotides not matched to a gene: 6. Study observations and caveats: Compared with basal-like, luminal-like tumors shared significantly more repertoire with nontumor tissue.

TCRdb passed the multiplex PCR reads through MiXCR, listing each CDR3 protein once. The table includes fewer than 30,000 distinct CDR3 sequences, 68% detected once. Sequenced sample: tumor-adjacent breast tissue. This TCR was recovered from a female donor with breast cancer. Some clones in this sample may be carry-over from other donors' samples. The chain couples TRBV4-2 to TRBJ2-2; 10 bases fit TRBD2. The CDR3 loop is CASSQLLAGVPGELFF. The CDR3, as DNA: TGTGCCAGCAGCCAACTCCTAGCGGGAGTACCCGGGGAGCTGTTTTTT.